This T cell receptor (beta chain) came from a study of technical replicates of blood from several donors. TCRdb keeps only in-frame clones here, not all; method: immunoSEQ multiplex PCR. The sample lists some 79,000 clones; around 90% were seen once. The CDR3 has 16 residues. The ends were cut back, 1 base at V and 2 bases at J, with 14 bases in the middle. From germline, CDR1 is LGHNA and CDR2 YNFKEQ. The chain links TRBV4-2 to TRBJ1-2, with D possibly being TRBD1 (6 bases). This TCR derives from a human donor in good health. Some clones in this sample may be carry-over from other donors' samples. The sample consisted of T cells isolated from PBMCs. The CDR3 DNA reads TGTGCCAGCAGCCAAGTACAAGGGGGATCAAACTATGGCTACACCTTC. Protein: CASSQVQGGSNYGYTF.